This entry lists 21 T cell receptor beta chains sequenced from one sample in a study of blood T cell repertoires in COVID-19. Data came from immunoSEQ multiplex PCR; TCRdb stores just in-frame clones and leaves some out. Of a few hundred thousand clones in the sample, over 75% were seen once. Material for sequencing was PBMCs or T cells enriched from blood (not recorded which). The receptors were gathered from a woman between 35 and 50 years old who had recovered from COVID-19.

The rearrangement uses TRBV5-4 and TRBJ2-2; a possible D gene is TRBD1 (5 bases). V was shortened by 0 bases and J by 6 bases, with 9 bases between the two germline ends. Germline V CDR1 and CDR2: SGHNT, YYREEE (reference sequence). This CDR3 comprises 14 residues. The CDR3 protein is CASSLVDSAGELFF. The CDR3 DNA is TGTGCCAGCAGCTTGGTTGACAGTGCCGGGGAGCTGTTTTTT.

CDR3 sequence (DNA): TGCGCCAGCAGCCAAGATTTCGGACAGGCTAATGAAAAACTGTTTTTT. This encodes CASSQDFGQANEKLFF. The rearrangement joins TRBV4-3 to TRBJ1-4; 7 positions agree with TRBD1. The CDR3 loop spans 16 amino acids. The trim removed 0 bases at V and 3 bases at J, leaving 4 bases unmatched. CDR1 and CDR2 (germline): LGHNA, YSLEER.

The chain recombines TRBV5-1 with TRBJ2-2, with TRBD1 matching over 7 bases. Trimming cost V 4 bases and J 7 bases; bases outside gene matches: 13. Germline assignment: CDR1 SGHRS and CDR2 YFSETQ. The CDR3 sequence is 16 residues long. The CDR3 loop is CASSDPGDSAFGELFF. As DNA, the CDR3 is TGCGCCAGCAGCGACCCAGGGGACAGCGCTTTCGGGGAGCTGTTTTTT.

This CDR3 reads CSGWTGAYGYTF. The CDR3 coding sequence is TGCAGCGGATGGACAGGGGCCTATGGCTACACCTTC. The chain combines TRBV29-1 with TRBJ1-2, with 9 bases matching TRBD1. V was clipped by 7 bases and J by 4 bases; unmatched bases: 4. The CDR3 has 12 residues. Germline loops: CDR1 SQVTM, CDR2 ANQGSEA.

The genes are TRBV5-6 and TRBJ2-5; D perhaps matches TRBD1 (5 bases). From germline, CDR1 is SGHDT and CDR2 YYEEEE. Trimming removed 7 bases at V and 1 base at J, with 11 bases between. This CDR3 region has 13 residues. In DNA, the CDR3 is TGTGCCAGCTACACCAGGGCCCAAGAGACCCAGTACTTC. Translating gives CASYTRAQETQYF.

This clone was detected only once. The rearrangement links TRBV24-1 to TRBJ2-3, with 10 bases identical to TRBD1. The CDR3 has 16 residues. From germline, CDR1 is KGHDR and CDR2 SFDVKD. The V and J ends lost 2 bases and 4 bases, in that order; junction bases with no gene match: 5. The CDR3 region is CATSDSGTGAADTQYF. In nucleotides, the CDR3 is TGTGCCACCAGTGATTCGGGGACAGGGGCGGCAGATACGCAGTATTTT.

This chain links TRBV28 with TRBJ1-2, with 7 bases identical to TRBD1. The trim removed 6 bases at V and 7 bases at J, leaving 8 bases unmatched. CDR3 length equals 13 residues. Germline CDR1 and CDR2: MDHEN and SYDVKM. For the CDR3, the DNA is TGTGCCAGCAGCCCACCACAGGGGCCTGGCTACACCTTC. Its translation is CASSPPQGPGYTF.

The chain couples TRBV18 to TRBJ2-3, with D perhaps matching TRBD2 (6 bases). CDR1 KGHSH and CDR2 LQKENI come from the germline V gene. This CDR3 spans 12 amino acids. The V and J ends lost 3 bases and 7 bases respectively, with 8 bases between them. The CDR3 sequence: CASSPEGNTQYF. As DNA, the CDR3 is TGTGCCAGCTCACCGGAGGGGAATACGCAGTATTTT.

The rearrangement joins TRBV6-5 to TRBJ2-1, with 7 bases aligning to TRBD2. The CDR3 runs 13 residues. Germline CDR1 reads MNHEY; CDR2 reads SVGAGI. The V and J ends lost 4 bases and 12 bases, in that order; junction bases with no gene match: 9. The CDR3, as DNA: TGTGCCAGCAGTTTCACAACGGGAGGTCCGCAGTTCTTC. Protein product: CASSFTTGGPQFF.

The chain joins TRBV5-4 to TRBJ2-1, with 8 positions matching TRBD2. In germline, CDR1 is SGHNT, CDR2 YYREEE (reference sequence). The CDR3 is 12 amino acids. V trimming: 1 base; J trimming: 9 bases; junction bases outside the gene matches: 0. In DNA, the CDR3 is TGTGCCAGCAGCTTGCGGGAGGGTGAGCAGTTCTTC. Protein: CASSLREGEQFF. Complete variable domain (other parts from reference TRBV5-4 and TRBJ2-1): ETGVTQSPTHLIKTRGQQVTLRCSSQSGHNTVSWYQQALGQGPQFIFQYYREEENGRGNFPPRFSGLQFPNYSSELNVNALELDDSALYLCASSLREGEQFFGPGTRLTVL.

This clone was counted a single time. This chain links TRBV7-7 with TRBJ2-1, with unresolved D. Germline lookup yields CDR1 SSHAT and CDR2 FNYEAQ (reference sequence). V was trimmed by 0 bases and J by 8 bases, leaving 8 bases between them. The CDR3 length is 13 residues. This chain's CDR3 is CASSLAGEDEQFF. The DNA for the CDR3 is TGTGCCAGCAGCTTAGCAGGCGAGGATGAGCAGTTCTTC.

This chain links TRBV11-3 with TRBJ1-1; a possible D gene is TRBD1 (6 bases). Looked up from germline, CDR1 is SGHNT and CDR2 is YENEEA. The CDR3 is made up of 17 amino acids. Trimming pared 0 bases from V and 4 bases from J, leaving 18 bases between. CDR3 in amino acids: CASSLEGRGGSVTEAFF. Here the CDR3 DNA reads TGTGCCAGCAGCTTAGAAGGGAGGGGGGGATCGGTCACTGAAGCTTTCTTT.

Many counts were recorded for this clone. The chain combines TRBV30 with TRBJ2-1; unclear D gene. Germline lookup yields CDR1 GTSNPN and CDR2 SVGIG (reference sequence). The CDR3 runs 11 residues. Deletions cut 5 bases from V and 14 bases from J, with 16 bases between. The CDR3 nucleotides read TGTGCCTGGGGAACGATACTCCCGGAGTTCTTC. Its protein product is CAWGTILPEFF.

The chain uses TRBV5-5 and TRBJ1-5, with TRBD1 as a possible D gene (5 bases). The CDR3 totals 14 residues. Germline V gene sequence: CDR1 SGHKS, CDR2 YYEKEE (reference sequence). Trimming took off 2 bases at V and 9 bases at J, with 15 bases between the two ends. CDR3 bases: TGTGCCAGCAGCTTTTTACAGGCGAGAGGGCCCCAGCATTTT. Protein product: CASSFLQARGPQHF.

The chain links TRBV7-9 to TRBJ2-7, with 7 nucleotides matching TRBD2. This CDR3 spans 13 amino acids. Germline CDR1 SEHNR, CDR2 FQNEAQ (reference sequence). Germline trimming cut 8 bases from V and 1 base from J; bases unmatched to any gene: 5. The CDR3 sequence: CASGLGESYEQYF. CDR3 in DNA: TGTGCCAGCGGACTAGGGGAATCCTACGAGCAGTACTTC. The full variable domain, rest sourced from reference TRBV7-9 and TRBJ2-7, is DTGVSQNPRHKITKRGQNVTFRCDPISEHNRLYWYRQTLGQGPEFLTYFQNEAQLEKSRLLSDRFSAERPKGSFSTLEIQRTEQGDSAMYLCASGLGESYEQYFGPGTRLTVT.

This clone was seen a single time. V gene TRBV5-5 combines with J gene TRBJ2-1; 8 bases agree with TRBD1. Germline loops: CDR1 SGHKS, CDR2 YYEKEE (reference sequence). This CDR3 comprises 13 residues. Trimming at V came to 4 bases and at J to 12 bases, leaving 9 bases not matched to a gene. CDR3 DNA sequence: TGTGCCAGCAGCCAGGGGGCGCTTCAAGGGCAGTTCTTC. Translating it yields CASSQGALQGQFF.

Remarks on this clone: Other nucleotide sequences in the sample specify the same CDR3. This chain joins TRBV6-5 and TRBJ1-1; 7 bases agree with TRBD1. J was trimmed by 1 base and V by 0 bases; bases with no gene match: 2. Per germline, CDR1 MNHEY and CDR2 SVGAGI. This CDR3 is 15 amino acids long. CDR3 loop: CASSYSYRGNTEAFF. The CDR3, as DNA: TGTGCCAGCAGTTACTCGTACAGGGGGAACACTGAAGCTTTCTTT.

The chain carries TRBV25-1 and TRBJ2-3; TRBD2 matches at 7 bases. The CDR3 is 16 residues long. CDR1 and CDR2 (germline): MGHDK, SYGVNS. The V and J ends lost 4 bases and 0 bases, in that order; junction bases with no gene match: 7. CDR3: CASSGGLAVSTDTQYF. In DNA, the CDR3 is TGTGCCAGCAGTGGGGGCCTAGCGGTAAGCACAGATACGCAGTATTTT.

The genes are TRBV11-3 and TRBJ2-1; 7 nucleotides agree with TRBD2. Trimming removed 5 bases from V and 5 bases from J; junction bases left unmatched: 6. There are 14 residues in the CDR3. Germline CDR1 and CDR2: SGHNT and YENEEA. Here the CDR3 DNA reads TGTGCCAGCAGCCCCGGGACTAATCACAATGAGCAGTTCTTC. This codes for CASSPGTNHNEQFF.

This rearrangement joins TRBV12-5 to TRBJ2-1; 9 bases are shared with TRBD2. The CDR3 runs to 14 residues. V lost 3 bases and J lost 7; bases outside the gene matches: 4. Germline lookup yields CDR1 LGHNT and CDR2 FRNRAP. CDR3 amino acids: CASGLGGRANEQFF. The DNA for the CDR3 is TGTGCTAGTGGTTTAGGCGGGAGGGCGAATGAGCAGTTCTTC.

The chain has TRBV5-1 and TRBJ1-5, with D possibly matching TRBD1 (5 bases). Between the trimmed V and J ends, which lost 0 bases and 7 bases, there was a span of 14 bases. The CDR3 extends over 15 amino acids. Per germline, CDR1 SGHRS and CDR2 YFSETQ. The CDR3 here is CASSLGLDRGQPQHF. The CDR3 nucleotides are TGCGCCAGCAGCTTGGGCTTAGACAGAGGACAGCCCCAGCATTTT.